The clone carrying this TCR beta chain showed up just a few times. What it binds is not known. The data belong to a study of early T cells in non-severe SARS-CoV-2 infection. Study observations and caveats: Sequences matched to VDJdb favored anti-spike CD8 responses, while private and CD4 specificities were missed.

This CDR3 has 14 residues. Germline assignment: CDR1 MNHEY and CDR2 SVGAGI. V lost 6 bases and J lost 5, with 14 bases in between. A single record per CDR3 protein comes from TCRdb applying MiXCR to the 5' RACE reads. The sample has more than 80,000 distinct CDR3 sequences, 9.5% to 11% seen once; the top ten hold roughly 5%. The rearrangement joins TRBV6-5 to TRBJ1-5; D remains ambiguous. Sequenced: whole blood. The receptor was isolated from an adult who was a healthcare worker with PCR-confirmed SARS-CoV-2 infection or an uninfected control (not recorded which). As DNA, the CDR3 is TGTGCCAGCAGGCCTTCAACCGGATATCAGCCCCAGCATTTT. This translates into CASRPSTGYQPQHF.